This TCR beta chain came from a study of T cell responses to AZD1222 COVID-19 vaccine. Study-level background: Both about-4-week and about-12-week second-dose recipients were combined. General study results and limits: In the spike-specific TCR repertoire, nearly half reportedly target unmutated variant regions. Two doses of AZD1222 preceded a rise in Spike-specific TCR breadth and depth.

Clones were read by immunoSEQ multiplex PCR, and TCRdb kept only the in-frame ones, dropping some. The profile shows just over 70,000 clones, 75% to 90% of them singletons. With regard to this clone: Its antigen is undetermined.

Sequences were derived from peripheral blood, sampled on day 0 of AZD1222 vaccination. This TCR was recovered from an adult in good health.

CDR3 region: CASNSRTRGGETQYF. The CDR3 DNA reads TGTGCCAGCAACTCACGGACTCGCGGGGGGGAGACCCAGTACTTC. The V and J genes are TRBV7-2 and TRBJ2-5, with TRBD2 matching 8 bases. Trimming at V came to 7 bases and at J to 5 bases, leaving 12 bases not matched to a gene. The germline gives CDR1 SGHTA, CDR2 FQGNSA. The CDR3 runs to 15 residues.